The clone carrying this T cell receptor beta chain was recorded at least ten times. Preparing the TCRbeta library involved the use of unique molecular identifiers. TCRdb passed the PCR reads through MiXCR, listing each CDR3 protein once. The table records 150,000 to 200,000 distinct CDR3 sequences, about 6.4% of them present only once. The sample is drawn from a study of T-cell reconstitution after alpha-beta-depleted transplantation in children. With 5 bases clipped from V and 5 bases from J, the junction kept 4 bases outside the gene matches. The germline V gene has CDR1 SGHRS and CDR2 YFSETQ. The CDR3 contains 13 residues.

The source was PBMCs from the stem cell graft donor, collected from the stem cell graft. The sequence derives from a human donor who donated a stem cell graft to a child with Wiskott-Aldrich syndrome. This chain links TRBV5-1 with TRBJ2-1; TRBD1 matches 7 bases. CDR3 region: CASRFGTDNEQFF. Written as DNA, the CDR3 is TGCGCCAGCAGGTTCGGGACAGACAATGAGCAGTTCTTC.